Listed below are T cell receptor beta chains from one sample, sequenced in a study of CD8 T cells in ankylosing spondylitis. MiXCR, run by TCRdb on the 5' RACE reads, gives a single entry per CDR3 protein. The sample has approximately 260,000 distinct CDR3 sequences, roughly 8.6% seen once. What was sequenced was blood, either unsorted or a sorted T cell fraction (not recorded which). These TCRs come from a male donor with ankylosing spondylitis or in good health (not recorded which). CDR3s include the opening cysteine and the closing phenylalanine or tryptophan. The D gene is left open where the match is weak. Clone sizes are given selectively: once, few, many, or a class where the clone is expanded.

TRBV7-2	many	-	TRBJ2-1	TGTGCCAGCAGCTTAGGACAGGTCAGCTACAATGAGCAGTTCTTC	CASSLGQVSYNEQFF
TRBV5-6	many	TRBD1	TRBJ1-1	TGTGCCAGCAGCTTGGGGACAGGGGGGGCCGAAGCTTTCTTT	CASSLGTGGAEAFF
TRBV20-1	many	-	TRBJ2-1	TGCAGTGCTAGAGATGGCAGGGTAGGGAATGAGCAGTTCTTC	CSARDGRVGNEQFF
TRBV7-9	many	TRBD2	TRBJ2-2	TGTGCCAGCAGCCCCGGGGTAGCGGGATCCGGCGGGGAGCTGTTTTTT	CASSPGVAGSGGELFF
TRBV29-1	many	TRBD2	TRBJ2-1	TGCAGCGTAGATTATAGCGGGAGAAGGAACAATGAGCAGTTCTTC	CSVDYSGRRNNEQFF
TRBV10-3	many	-	TRBJ1-2	TGTGCCATCAGTGATGGGGATAACTATGGCTACACCTTC	CAISDGDNYGYTF
TRBV6-1	many	TRBD1	TRBJ1-2	TGTGCCAGCAGCCCCGGACAGGGGGACGGCTACACCTTC	CASSPGQGDGYTF
TRBV7-2	many	TRBD1	TRBJ2-1	TGTGCCAGCAGCTTAGAAGCAGGGGGCAATGAGCAGTTCTTC	CASSLEAGGNEQFF
TRBV20-1	many	TRBD1	TRBJ2-2	TGCAGTGCTAGGGGACAGGGTTTGGAGCTGTTTTTT	CSARGQGLELFF
TRBV7-2	many	TRBD2	TRBJ2-2	TGTGCCAGCAGTCGTCCACCTAGCGGCCGGGGCACCGGGGAGCTGTTTTTT	CASSRPPSGRGTGELFF
TRBV20-1	many	-	TRBJ2-3	TGCAGTGCTCCCGACTTGGGGTTTGCAGATACGCAGTATTTT	CSAPDLGFADTQYF
TRBV5-1	many	-	TRBJ2-3	TGCGCCAGCAGCCGGGACGGTTCTAGCACAGATACGCAGTATTTT	CASSRDGSSTDTQYF
TRBV6-5	many	TRBD2	TRBJ2-1	TGTGCCAGCAGTTACTCGACTTCTCTTGGGACTAGCGGAGGGGGGCAGTTCTTC	CASSYSTSLGTSGGGQFF
TRBV27	few	TRBD1	TRBJ2-7	TGTGCCAGCAGTCTCCGGACAGGGGGCGCGGGGGGCGAGCAGTACTTC	CASSLRTGGAGGEQYF
TRBV20-1	many	-	TRBJ2-7	TGCAGTGCTAGCTCCGACAGGTCCAACTCCTACGAGCAGTACTTC	CSASSDRSNSYEQYF
TRBV27	many	-	TRBJ1-4	TGTGCCAGCAGTTTAGTGGGGATGCGTGAAAAACTGTTTTTT	CASSLVGMREKLFF
TRBV12-3/TRBV12-4	many	-	TRBJ2-2	TGTGCCAGCAGGAGGACCGGGGAGCTGTTTTTT	CASRRTGELFF
TRBV5-1	few	-	TRBJ1-2	TGCGCCAGCAGCTTGGTGGACGCCGGGCGGGATGGCTACACCTTC	CASSLVDAGRDGYTF
TRBV10-3	many	-	TRBJ1-1	TGTGCCATCAGTGACAAGGGATCATCTTCGTCCGAAGCTTTCTTT	CAISDKGSSSSEAFF
TRBV18	few	-	TRBJ1-3	TGTGCCAGCTCACCAGTCGACTCTGGAAACACCATATATTTT	CASSPVDSGNTIYF
TRBV12-3/TRBV12-4	many	TRBD1	TRBJ1-2	TGTGCCAGCAGTCCTCAGACAGGGAGTGGCTACACCTTC	CASSPQTGSGYTF
TRBV20-1	-	TRBD1	TRBJ1-6	TGCAGTGCTAGAGGCTCCGGGACAGGGTATAGGTCACCCCTCCACTTT	CSARGSGTGYRSPLHF
TRBV12-3/TRBV12-4	-	TRBD1	TRBJ1-2	TGTGCCAGCAGCATGGGACAGGCCTATGGCTACCCCTTC	CASSMGQAYGYPF
TRBV12-3/TRBV12-4	many	-	TRBJ2-7	TGTGCCAGCAGTCCGACAGGTCTCAGAGGAAACTACGAGCAGTACTTC	CASSPTGLRGNYEQYF
TRBV7-2	many	TRBD2	TRBJ2-1	TGTGCCAGCAGCCCCGGGACTAGCAACTACAATGAGCAGTTCTTC	CASSPGTSNYNEQFF
TRBV7-9	-	-	TRBJ1-3	TGTGCCAGCAGCTTCCCTAGGGCTACTGGAAACACCATATATTTT	CASSFPRATGNTIYF
TRBV4-2	-	-	TRBJ1-1	TGTGCCAGCAGCCAAAGCATGGACGGATACACTGAAGCTTTCTTT	CASSQSMDGYTEAFF
TRBV12-3/TRBV12-4	few	-	TRBJ1-2	TGTGCCAGCAGACTATCTGAGGGTGGCTACACCTTC	CASRLSEGGYTF
TRBV7-9	-	TRBD1	TRBJ1-1	TGTGCCAGCAGCGTCCGGGACAGGGGGTCTGAAGCTTTCTTT	CASSVRDRGSEAFF
TRBV9	many	TRBD2	TRBJ2-3	TGTGCCAGCAGCGTAGTGAGCGGGAGCGCAGATACGCAGTATTTT	CASSVVSGSADTQYF
TRBV29-1	many	TRBD1	TRBJ1-2	TGCAGCGTGGCCGGGACAGGGGTTAACTATGGCTACACCTTC	CSVAGTGVNYGYTF
TRBV11-2	many	-	TRBJ1-2	TGTGCCAGCAGCCTGCGGACAGCGAATAACTATGGCTACACCTTC	CASSLRTANNYGYTF
TRBV4-1	-	-	TRBJ1-3	TGCGCCAGCAGCCATATTGGGGGAAACACCATATATTTT	CASSHIGGNTIYF
TRBV5-1	few	-	TRBJ2-1	TGCGCCAGCAGCGCAACCAGGGGCATAGGGTCCAATGAGCAGTTCTTC	CASSATRGIGSNEQFF
TRBV11-2	many	TRBD2	TRBJ2-7	TGTGCCAGCAGCTTAGTGGTGGGACTAGAGACCTACGAGCAGTACTTC	CASSLVVGLETYEQYF
TRBV30	-	-	TRBJ2-7	TGTGCCTGGAGTGTACCGGGACGGATCTACGAGCAGTACTTC	CAWSVPGRIYEQYF
TRBV2	-	-	TRBJ1-3	TGTGCCAGCAGTGAACAGGGACCCTCTGGAAACACCATATATTTT	CASSEQGPSGNTIYF
TRBV30	many	-	TRBJ2-1	TGTGCCTGGAGTAAACCTCCAGTTCCGAATGAGCAGTTCTTC	CAWSKPPVPNEQFF
TRBV20-1	many	-	TRBJ1-1	TGCAGTGCTAGAGACCCGACAGCCCCGGTTAGGGAAGCTTTCTTT	CSARDPTAPVREAFF
TRBV18	few	-	TRBJ2-2	TGTGCCAGCTCACCTAGGACGCCCGGGGAGCTGTTTTTT	CASSPRTPGELFF
TRBV7-6	-	TRBD2	TRBJ2-2	TGTGCCAGCAGCTTAAATAGCGGGGGAAACACCGGGGAGCTGTTTTTT	CASSLNSGGNTGELFF
TRBV7-2	many	-	TRBJ1-1	TGTGCCAGCAGTAGGGAAGCAACAAGAACAGGTGAAGCTTTCTTT	CASSREATRTGEAFF
TRBV18	few	-	TRBJ2-7	TGTGCCAGCTCACGTCCGGGTGAGGGGGAGCAGTACTTC	CASSRPGEGEQYF
TRBV12-3/TRBV12-4	-	-	TRBJ1-5	TGTGCCAGCAGTTTAGGGAGTAGTGGGAATCAGCCCCAGCATTTT	CASSLGSSGNQPQHF
TRBV7-9	-	TRBD1	TRBJ1-2	TGTGCCTGCAGTACCGGACAGGGCGGAGACTATGGCTACACCTTC	CACSTGQGGDYGYTF